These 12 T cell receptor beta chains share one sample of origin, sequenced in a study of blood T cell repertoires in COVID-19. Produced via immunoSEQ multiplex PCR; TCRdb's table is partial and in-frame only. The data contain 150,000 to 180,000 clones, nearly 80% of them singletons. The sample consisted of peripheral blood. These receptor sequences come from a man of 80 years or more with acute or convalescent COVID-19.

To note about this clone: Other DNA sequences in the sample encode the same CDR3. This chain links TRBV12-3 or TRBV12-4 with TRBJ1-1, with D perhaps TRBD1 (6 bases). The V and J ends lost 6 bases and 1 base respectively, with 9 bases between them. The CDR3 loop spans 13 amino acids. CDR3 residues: CASSRQENTEAFF. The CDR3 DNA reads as TGTGCCAGCAGCAGACAGGAGAACACTGAAGCTTTCTTT.

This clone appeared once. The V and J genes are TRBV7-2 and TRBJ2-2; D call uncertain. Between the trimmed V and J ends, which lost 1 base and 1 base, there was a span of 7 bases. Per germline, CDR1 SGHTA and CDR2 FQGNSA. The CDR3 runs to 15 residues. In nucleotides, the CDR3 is TGTGCCAGCAGCTTAGTGTCGGTGAACACCGGGGAGCTGTTTTTT. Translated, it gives CASSLVSVNTGELFF.

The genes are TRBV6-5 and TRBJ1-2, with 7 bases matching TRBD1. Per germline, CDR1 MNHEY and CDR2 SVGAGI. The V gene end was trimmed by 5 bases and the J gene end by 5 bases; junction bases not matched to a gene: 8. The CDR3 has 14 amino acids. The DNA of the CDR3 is TGTGCCAGCAGTAGAGACAGGGTACTTTATGGCTACACCTTC. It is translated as CASSRDRVLYGYTF.

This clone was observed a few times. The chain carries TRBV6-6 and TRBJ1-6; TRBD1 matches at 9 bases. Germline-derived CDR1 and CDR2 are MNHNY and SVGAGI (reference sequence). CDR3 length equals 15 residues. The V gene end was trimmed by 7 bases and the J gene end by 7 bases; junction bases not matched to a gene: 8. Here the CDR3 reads CASTPGQGINSPLHF. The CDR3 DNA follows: TGTGCCAGCACCCCGGGACAGGGAATCAATTCACCCCTCCACTTT.

In nucleotides, the CDR3 is TGTGCCAGCAGCTTGGGGGGGACAGCCGGTCGCTCTGGAAACACCATATATTTT. Its protein is CASSLGGTAGRSGNTIYF. The gene calls are TRBV5-6 and TRBJ1-3; TRBD1 matches 7 bases. Germline values: CDR1 SGHDT, CDR2 YYEEEE. V was clipped by 0 bases and J by 0 bases; unmatched bases: 9. The CDR3 loop spans 18 amino acids.

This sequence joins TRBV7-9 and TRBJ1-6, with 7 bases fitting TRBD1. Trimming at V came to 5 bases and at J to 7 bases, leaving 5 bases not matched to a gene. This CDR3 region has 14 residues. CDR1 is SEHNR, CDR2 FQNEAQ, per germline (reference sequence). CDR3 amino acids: CASSPDRVNSPLHF. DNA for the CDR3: TGTGCCAGCAGCCCTGACAGGGTAAATTCACCCCTCCACTTT.

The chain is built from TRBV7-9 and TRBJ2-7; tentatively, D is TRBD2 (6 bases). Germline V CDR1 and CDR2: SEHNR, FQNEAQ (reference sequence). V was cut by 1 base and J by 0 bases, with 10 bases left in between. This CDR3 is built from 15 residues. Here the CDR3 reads CASSLGVGGSYEQYF. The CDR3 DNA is TGTGCCAGCAGCTTAGGGGTCGGGGGCTCCTACGAGCAGTACTTC.

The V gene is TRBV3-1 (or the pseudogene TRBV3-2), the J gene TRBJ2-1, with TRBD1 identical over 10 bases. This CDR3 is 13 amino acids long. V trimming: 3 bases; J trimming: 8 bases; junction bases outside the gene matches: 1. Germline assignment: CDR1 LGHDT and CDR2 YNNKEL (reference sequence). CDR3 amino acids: CASSHGQGDEQFF. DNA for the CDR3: TGTGCCAGCAGCCACGGACAGGGGGATGAGCAGTTCTTC.

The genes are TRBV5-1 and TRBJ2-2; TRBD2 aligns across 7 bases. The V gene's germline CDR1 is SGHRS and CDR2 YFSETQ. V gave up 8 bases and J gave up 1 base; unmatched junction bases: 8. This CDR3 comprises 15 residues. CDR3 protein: CASFRGVENTGELFF. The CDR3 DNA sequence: TGCGCCAGTTTCCGGGGGGTCGAGAACACCGGGGAGCTGTTTTTT. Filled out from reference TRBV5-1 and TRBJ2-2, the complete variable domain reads KAGVTQTPRYLIKTRGQQVTLSCSPISGHRSVSWYQQTPGQGLQFLFEYFSETQRNKGNFPGRFSGRQFSNSRSEMNVSTLELGDSALYLCASFRGVENTGELFFGEGSRLTVL.

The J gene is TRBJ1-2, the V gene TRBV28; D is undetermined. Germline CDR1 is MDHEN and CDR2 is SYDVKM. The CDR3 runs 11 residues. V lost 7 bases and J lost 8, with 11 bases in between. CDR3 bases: TGTGCCAGCACCGACAAGTGGGGCTACACCTTC. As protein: CASTDKWGYTF.

The CDR3 loop reads CSVARVETQYF. CDR3 sequence (DNA): TGCAGCGTTGCCAGGGTCGAGACCCAGTACTTC. The chain links TRBV29-1 to TRBJ2-5; the D gene is possibly TRBD1 (5 bases). The CDR3 is made up of 11 amino acids. V lost 4 bases to trimming and J lost 5 bases, with 8 bases between them. In germline, CDR1 is SQVTM, CDR2 ANQGSEA. Together with reference TRBV29-1 and TRBJ2-5, the CDR3 gives the full variable domain: SAVISQKPSRDICQRGTSLTIQCQVDSQVTMMFWYRQQPGQSLTLIATANQGSEATYESGFVIDKFPISRPNLTFSTLTVSNMSPEDSSIYLCSVARVETQYFGPGTRLLVL.

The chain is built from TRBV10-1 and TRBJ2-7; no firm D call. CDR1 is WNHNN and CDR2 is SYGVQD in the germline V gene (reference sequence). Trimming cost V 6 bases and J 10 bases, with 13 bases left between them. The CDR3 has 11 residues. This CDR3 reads CASRAKVSQYF. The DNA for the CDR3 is TGCGCCAGCAGAGCCAAAGTCTCACAGTACTTC.